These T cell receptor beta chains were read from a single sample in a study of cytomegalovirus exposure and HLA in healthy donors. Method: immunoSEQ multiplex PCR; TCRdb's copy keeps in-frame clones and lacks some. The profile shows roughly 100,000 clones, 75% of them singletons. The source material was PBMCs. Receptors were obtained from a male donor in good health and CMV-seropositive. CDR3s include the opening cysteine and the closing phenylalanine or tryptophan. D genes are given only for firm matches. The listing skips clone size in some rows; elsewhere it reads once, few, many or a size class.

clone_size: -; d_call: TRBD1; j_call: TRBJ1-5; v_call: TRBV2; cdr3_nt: TGTGCCAGCAGTCAAATCGGACAGGGGAGTGCGGATCAGCCCCAGCATTTT; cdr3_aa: CASSQIGQGSADQPQHF
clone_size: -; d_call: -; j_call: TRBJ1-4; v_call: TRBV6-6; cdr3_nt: TGTGCCAGCAGCGGCCCAGGGTGGGGGGCTAATGAAAAACTGTTTTTT; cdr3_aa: CASSGPGWGANEKLFF
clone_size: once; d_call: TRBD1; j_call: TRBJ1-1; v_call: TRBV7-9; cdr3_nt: TGTGCCAGCAGCTCCCGGGACAGGAGGACCACTGAAGCTTTCTTT; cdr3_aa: CASSSRDRRTTEAFF
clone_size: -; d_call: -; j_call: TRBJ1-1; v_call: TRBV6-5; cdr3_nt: TGTGCCAGCAGTTCTGCGGTAACGCGTGGGAACACTGAAGCTTTCTTT; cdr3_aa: CASSSAVTRGNTEAFF
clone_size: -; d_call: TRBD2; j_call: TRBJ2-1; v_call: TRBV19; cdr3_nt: TGTGCCAGTATTGACAGGTTCGGACTAGCGGGCTTCTACAATGAGCAGTTCTTC; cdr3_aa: CASIDRFGLAGFYNEQFF
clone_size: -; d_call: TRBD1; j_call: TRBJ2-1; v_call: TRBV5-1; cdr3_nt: TGCGCCAGCAGCAGGGACAGGGGGCGGGATGAGCAGTTCTTC; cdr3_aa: CASSRDRGRDEQFF
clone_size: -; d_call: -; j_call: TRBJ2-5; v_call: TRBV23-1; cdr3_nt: TGCGCCAGCAGTCAATCTCGGTGCGGGGACCAAGAGACCCAGTACTTC; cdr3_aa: CASSQSRCGDQETQYF
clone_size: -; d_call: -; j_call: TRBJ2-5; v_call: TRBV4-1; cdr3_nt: TGCGCCAGCAGCCAAGATATCGGAGCACTCCAAGAGACCCAGTACTTC; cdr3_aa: CASSQDIGALQETQYF
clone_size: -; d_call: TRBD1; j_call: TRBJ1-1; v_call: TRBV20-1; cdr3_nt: TGCAGTGCTAAACAGGGGGTAACTTTCTTT; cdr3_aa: CSAKQGVTFF
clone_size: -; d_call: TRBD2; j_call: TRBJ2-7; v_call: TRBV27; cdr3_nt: TGTGCCAGCAGTTTTTCGGCAGGGAGGGTTGGCGAGCAGTACTTC; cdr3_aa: CASSFSAGRVGEQYF
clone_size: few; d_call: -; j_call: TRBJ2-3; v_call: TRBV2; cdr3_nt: TGTGCCAGCTTCGGCCAAGGGGGGGTTGGCCAGAACACAGATACGCAGTATTTT; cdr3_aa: CASFGQGGVGQNTDTQYF